What follows are 10 T cell receptor beta chains derived from one specimen sequenced in a study of blood T cell repertoires in COVID-19. Using immunoSEQ multiplex PCR, the repertoire was profiled, and TCRdb retains in-frame clones only, with some absent. The sample has some 87,000 clones; about 76% are singletons. What was sequenced was peripheral blood. Receptor source: a woman aged 80 or older with active or convalescent COVID-19.

V gene TRBV12-5 combines with J gene TRBJ1-3; tentatively, D is TRBD1 (5 bases). The CDR3 runs to 14 residues. CDR1 is LGHNT and CDR2 is FRNRAP in the germline V gene. V shed 5 bases and J shed 1 base, with 9 bases lying between them. The CDR3 DNA sequence: TGTGCTAGTGGTCAGACAGCATCTGGAAACACCATATATTTT. This codes for CASGQTASGNTIYF.

CDR3 nucleotides: TGTGCCAGCAGCGAGGCAGGGGGGCAACGTTCACCCCTCCACTTT. Translating gives CASSEAGGQRSPLHF. The chain recombines TRBV9 with TRBJ1-6, with 7 bases fitting TRBD1. CDR3 length: 15 residues. V lost 3 bases and J lost 9; bases outside the gene matches: 9. Germline CDR1 SGDLS, CDR2 YYNGEE.

The V call is TRBV27, the J call TRBJ2-7; possibly TRBD1 for D (5 bases). CDR3 size: 13 residues. Germline V lookup: CDR1 MNHEY, CDR2 SMNVEV (reference sequence). V dropped 2 bases and J dropped 7 bases, with 12 bases sitting between them. In DNA form, the CDR3 reads TGTGCCAGCAGTTTAGGGGCAGGGAATGAGCAGTACTTC. It encodes CASSLGAGNEQYF.

The chain is built from TRBV6-5 and TRBJ1-4, with a tentative D call TRBD1 (6 bases). Germline V gene lookup returns CDR1 MNHEY and CDR2 SVGAGI. This CDR3 is built from 16 residues. Trimming pared 4 bases from V and 0 bases from J, leaving 12 bases between. CDR3: CASSSGHLATNEKLFF. In DNA form, the CDR3 reads TGTGCCAGCAGTTCGGGACACCTTGCAACTAATGAAAAACTGTTTTTT.

This chain uses TRBV7-8 with TRBJ1-1, with unresolved D. The CDR3 spans 17 residues. V lost 1 base and J 1 base, leaving 16 bases between the germline ends. Germline V gives CDR1 SGHVS, CDR2 FQNEAQ. DNA for the CDR3: TGTGCCAGCAGCTTAGGGGCCAGTTCGCGGGAGAACACTGAAGCTTTCTTT. It encodes CASSLGASSRENTEAFF.

This clone has just one count. The rearrangement joins TRBV27 to TRBJ1-2, with D possibly being TRBD1 (5 bases). The germline V gene encodes CDR1 MNHEY and CDR2 SMNVEV (reference sequence). V lost 4 bases, J lost 4 bases, and 19 bases lay in between. This CDR3 has 16 residues. CDR3 in amino acids: CASSSNRAPGGYGYTF. CDR3 coding DNA: TGTGCCAGCAGTTCCAACCGGGCCCCGGGGGGCTATGGCTACACCTTC.

The chain couples TRBV6-1 to TRBJ1-5; D might be TRBD1 (5 bases). Deletions cut 0 bases from V and 3 bases from J, with 12 bases between. The CDR3 has 16 residues. Germline V lookup: CDR1 MNHNS, CDR2 SASEGT. For the CDR3, the DNA is TGTGCCAGCAGTGAAGCTGGGGCAGAAAACAATCAGCCCCAGCATTTT. It is translated as CASSEAGAENNQPQHF.

In its sample, this clone was seen once. The chain combines TRBV19 with TRBJ1-1; no reliable D call. V gave up 3 bases and J gave up 1 base, with 12 bases separating them. Per germline, CDR1 LNHDA and CDR2 SQIVND (reference sequence). The CDR3 runs 15 residues. CDR3 nucleotides: TGTGCCAGTAGTATCTTCGGTCTGAGGAACACTGAAGCTTTCTTT. It is translated as CASSIFGLRNTEAFF.

V and J are TRBV10-3 and TRBJ1-4, with 8 bases that match TRBD1. The CDR3 contains 15 residues. The V segment lost 4 bases and the J segment 8 bases; nucleotides outside the gene matches: 9. The germline V gene encodes CDR1 ENHRY and CDR2 SYGVKD. The CDR3: CAISVHRGSGEKLFF. The DNA for the CDR3 is TGTGCCATCAGTGTACACAGGGGGTCTGGAGAAAAACTGTTTTTT.

This rearrangement joins TRBV27 to TRBJ1-5; 7 bases fit TRBD1. V trimming: 2 bases; J trimming: 3 bases; junction bases outside the gene matches: 1. The CDR3 has 14 residues. Germline V lookup: CDR1 MNHEY, CDR2 SMNVEV (reference sequence). This chain's CDR3 is CASSLGQVNQPQHF. The CDR3 DNA sequence: TGTGCCAGCAGTTTAGGACAGGTCAATCAGCCCCAGCATTTT.